This T cell receptor (beta chain) was found in a study of shared clonotypes between healthy human individuals. Here immunoSEQ multiplex PCR was the method, and the copy in TCRdb shows in-frame clones only, minus some. The table includes a few million clones, approximately 95% detected once. Worth noting for this clone: Its antigen is as yet unknown.

V was pared by 6 bases and J by 5 bases, with 18 bases between. The CDR3 runs 14 residues. Germline loops: CDR1 SGHRS, CDR2 YFSETQ. Study outcomes and limitations: A generally larger estimated richness was seen in naive subsets than in memory subsets.

This chain links TRBV5-1 with TRBJ2-7; perhaps TRBD2 as D (5 bases). The sample consisted of naive CD4+ T cells from PBMCs. The sample's subset: CD45RA+ positively selected. The TCR was taken from a man in his late teens or twenties in good health. Some clones in this sample may be carry-over from other donors' samples. CDR3 DNA sequence: TGCGCCAGCACACTAGGGTCCCACCTCGACGAGCAGTACTTC. Translating gives CASTLGSHLDEQYF.